The clone carrying this TCR beta chain was seen a few times. This entry belongs to a study of cytomegalovirus exposure and HLA in healthy donors. The V and J ends lost 4 bases and 4 bases, in that order; junction bases with no gene match: 6. The germline V gene encodes CDR1 SGHVS and CDR2 FQNEAQ. The CDR3 is 14 residues long. Researchers ran the PCR with 60 Vbeta and 13 Jbeta primers. TCRdb's table, derived via immunoSEQ multiplex PCR, lists solely in-frame clones and lacks some. The table includes around 92,000 clones, 81% detected once. The specimen was PBMCs. This chain uses TRBV7-8 with TRBJ2-5; 7 positions match TRBD1. This clonotype was sampled from a girl aged 2 to 10 in good health and CMV-seropositive. Written as DNA, the CDR3 is TGTGCCAGCAGCTCACAGGGGTCAGGAGAGACCCAGTACTTC. It yields the protein CASSSQGSGETQYF. Filled out from reference TRBV7-8 and TRBJ2-5, the complete variable domain reads GAGVSQSPRYKVAKRGQDVALRCDPISGHVSLFWYQQALGQGPEFLTYFQNEAQLDKSGLPSDRFFAERPEGSVSTLKIQRTQQEDSAVYLCASSSQGSGETQYFGPGTRLLVL.